Listed below are T cell receptor beta chains from one sample, sequenced in a study of cytomegalovirus exposure and HLA in healthy donors. Method: immunoSEQ multiplex PCR; TCRdb's copy keeps in-frame clones and lacks some. This table holds 150,000 to 180,000 clones, about 80% found once. Sequencing was performed on PBMCs. The receptors stem from a man aged 25-45 years in good health and CMV-seropositive. Each CDR3 is given with its conserved first and last residue. Each record gives: J gene, V gene, CDR3 length, D gene, clone size, CDR3 DNA, CDR3 protein. D genes are given only for firm matches. Expanded clones get a size class; other rows say once, few or many, or leave the size out.

J: TRBJ1-2
V: TRBV19
length: 14
D: TRBD1
size: few
DNA: TGTGCCAGTAGTATGACAGGGGACAACTATGGCTACACCTTC
CDR3: CASSMTGDNYGYTF

J: TRBJ1-4
V: TRBV28
length: 15
D: .
size: .
DNA: TGTGCCAGCAGTTTATTTCACCAGGGGCGGGAAAAACTGTTTTTT
CDR3: CASSLFHQGREKLFF

J: TRBJ2-5
V: TRBV7-8
length: 18
D: TRBD2
size: .
DNA: TGTGCCAGCAGCCCAAAGGGACTAGCGGGAGGGTACGAAGAGACCCAGTACTTC
CDR3: CASSPKGLAGGYEETQYF

J: TRBJ2-2
V: TRBV2
length: 14
D: .
size: .
DNA: TGTGCCAGCAGGACGGACAGTTACACCGGGGAGCTGTTTTTT
CDR3: CASRTDSYTGELFF

J: TRBJ1-1
V: TRBV27
length: 17
D: .
size: .
DNA: TGTGCCAGCAGTTTTTGGGGGACACCCGATAAGAACACTGAAGCTTTCTTT
CDR3: CASSFWGTPDKNTEAFF

J: TRBJ2-3
V: TRBV19
length: 15
D: TRBD1
size: .
DNA: TGTGCCAGTAGTTTCGGGACAGGCTACACAGATACGCAGTATTTT
CDR3: CASSFGTGYTDTQYF

J: TRBJ2-2
V: TRBV5-1
length: 14
D: TRBD2
size: few
DNA: TGCGCCAGCACCATTGTGGGGGGGGCCGGGGAGCTGTTTTTT
CDR3: CASTIVGGAGELFF

J: TRBJ1-1
V: TRBV28
length: 13
D: TRBD1
size: .
DNA: TGTGCCAGCAGTTTGGTACAGGGGACTGAAGCTTTCTTT
CDR3: CASSLVQGTEAFF

J: TRBJ1-2
V: TRBV2
length: 13
D: .
size: .
DNA: TGTGCCAGCAGTGAGGGGCAGAACTATGGCTACACCTTC
CDR3: CASSEGQNYGYTF

J: TRBJ2-2
V: TRBV15
length: 17
D: TRBD2
size: .
DNA: TGTGCCACCAGCAGAGATCGGGATAGCGGGAGCGCCGGGGAGCTGTTTTTT
CDR3: CATSRDRDSGSAGELFF

J: TRBJ2-7
V: TRBV27
length: 14
D: .
size: .
DNA: TGTGCCAGCAGTTATTACGATAAAAGCCGCGAGCAGTACTTC
CDR3: CASSYYDKSREQYF

J: TRBJ1-1
V: TRBV7-9
length: 14
D: .
size: medium-sized
DNA: TGTGCCAGCAGCTCGACAGGCGGGTGGACTGAAGCTTTCTTT
CDR3: CASSSTGGWTEAFF

J: TRBJ2-3
V: TRBV29-1
length: 16
D: TRBD2
size: .
DNA: TGCAGCGTTGAAATGGCTAGCGGGAGGGCCGTAGATACGCAGTATTTT
CDR3: CSVEMASGRAVDTQYF

J: TRBJ1-3
V: TRBV7-9
length: 15
D: .
size: .
DNA: TGTGCCAGCAGCTTAGTTCGGAGCCCTGGAAACACCATATATTTT
CDR3: CASSLVRSPGNTIYF

J: TRBJ2-7
V: TRBV19
length: 15
D: TRBD1
size: .
DNA: TGTGCCAGTAGCGATTCGGACAGGGAATTCTACGAGCAGTACTTC
CDR3: CASSDSDREFYEQYF

J: TRBJ1-2
V: TRBV4-2
length: 15
D: .
size: .
DNA: TGTGCCAGCAGCCAAGGTCCCGGGGGAGTCTATGGCTACACCTTC
CDR3: CASSQGPGGVYGYTF

J: TRBJ2-1
V: TRBV27
length: 15
D: TRBD2
size: .
DNA: TGTGCCAGCAGCCAGGGGACTAGCGGGAGGCCCGCACAGTTCTTC
CDR3: CASSQGTSGRPAQFF

J: TRBJ2-3
V: TRBV27
length: 16
D: TRBD2
size: .
DNA: TGTGCCAGCAGTTTAATGTTAGCGGGAGACACAGATACGCAGTATTTT
CDR3: CASSLMLAGDTDTQYF

J: TRBJ2-2
V: TRBV28
length: 16
D: TRBD2
size: .
DNA: TGTGCCAGCAGCCGCCCTCTAGCGGGAGGGCACGGGGAGCTGTTTTTT
CDR3: CASSRPLAGGHGELFF

J: TRBJ1-5
V: TRBV7-9
length: 14
D: .
size: few
DNA: TGTGCCAGCAGCTTAGGTCACTCAAATCAGCCCCAGCATTTT
CDR3: CASSLGHSNQPQHF

J: TRBJ2-1
V: TRBV27
length: 16
D: TRBD2
size: few
DNA: TGTGCCAGCAGTCCTACGGGACTATCGTTGCGCAATGAGCAGTTCTTC
CDR3: CASSPTGLSLRNEQFF

J: TRBJ2-7
V: TRBV6-6
length: 12
D: .
size: .
DNA: TGTGCCAGCAGTCCCTCGTTCTACGAGCAGTACTTC
CDR3: CASSPSFYEQYF

J: TRBJ2-3
V: TRBV7-3
length: 17
D: TRBD2
size: .
DNA: TGTGCCAGCAGCTTAAAACGGGGGGGGGCAATGACAGATACGCAGTATTTT
CDR3: CASSLKRGGAMTDTQYF

J: TRBJ2-6
V: TRBV6-1
length: 17
D: TRBD1
size: .
DNA: TGTGCCAGCAGTGACGGGACAGGGGGTCTCTGGGCCAACGTCCTGACTTTC
CDR3: CASSDGTGGLWANVLTF

J: TRBJ2-2
V: TRBV10-3
length: 15
D: .
size: .
DNA: TGTGCCATCAGTGAAGGGGAAGCGAACACCGGGGAGCTGTTTTTT
CDR3: CAISEGEANTGELFF

J: TRBJ2-7
V: TRBV19
length: 14
D: TRBD1
size: .
DNA: TGTGCCAGTAGGCGTCGGGACAGCTCCTACGAGCAGTACTTC
CDR3: CASRRRDSSYEQYF

J: TRBJ2-3
V: TRBV4-2
length: 18
D: TRBD2
size: few
DNA: TGTGCCAGCCGGACCTATGCCCCGGGACTAGAGGTTCCAGATACGCAGTATTTT
CDR3: CASRTYAPGLEVPDTQYF

J: TRBJ2-7
V: TRBV18
length: 16
D: .
size: .
DNA: TGTGCCAGCTCACCCACCCGGGCTAGCAAACTATACGAGCAGTACTTC
CDR3: CASSPTRASKLYEQYF